Each of the 24 T cell receptor beta chains below was sequenced from the same sample in a study of T cell responses to AZD1222 COVID-19 vaccine (dated by TCRdb to the early 2020s). The library was generated by the immunoSEQ multiplex PCR assay. Not all clones reach the TCRdb copy of this immuneACCESS table, which keeps in-frame sequences only. Checked studies attribute under half of the gap to unresolved V genes and leave the rest unexplained. The sample table holds approximately 120,000 clones, of which over 75% were seen once. About 4% of the sample is held by the ten biggest clonotypes. Taken with the paper, the label for time point translates to: about 28 days (+/-7) after the second vaccine dose. The sample was peripheral blood, taken 28 days after the second AZD1222 dose. The receptor source for this set is an adult who received the AZD1222 COVID-19 vaccine.

The chain uses TRBV27 and TRBJ2-5; 14 bases are a match to TRBD2. The CDR3 is made up of 16 amino acids. Trimming took 5 bases from V and 5 from J; bases not matched to a gene: 7. The germline gives CDR1 MNHEY, CDR2 SMNVEV (reference sequence). The CDR3 DNA is TGTGCCAGCAGTGGGACTAGCGGGGGTTCGGTGGAGACCCAGTACTTC. Its translation is CASSGTSGGSVETQYF.

The gene calls are TRBV4-1 and TRBJ2-1; D unclear. The V end was cut by 5 bases, the J end by 2 bases, with 7 bases between. The CDR3 has 13 amino acids. Germline-derived CDR1 and CDR2 are MGHRA and YSYEKL. CDR3 sequence reads: CASSIGPYNEQFF. CDR3 DNA: TGCGCCAGCAGCATAGGGCCCTACAATGAGCAGTTCTTC.

CDR3 sequence (DNA): TGTGCCAGTAGCGACAGGGTGCGGGGTGGCTACACCTTC. This codes for CASSDRVRGGYTF. The chain recombines TRBV19 with TRBJ1-2, with 7 bases aligning to TRBD1. The germline V gene encodes CDR1 LNHDA and CDR2 SQIVND (reference sequence). J lost 7 bases, V lost 6 bases, and 8 bases had no gene match. The CDR3 loop spans 13 amino acids.

The chain has TRBV4-2 and TRBJ1-2; the D gene is possibly TRBD1 (6 bases). The CDR3 covers 16 residues. V was trimmed by 0 bases and J by 4 bases, leaving 15 bases between them. Germline loops: CDR1 LGHNA, CDR2 YNFKEQ. CDR3 coding DNA: TGTGCCAGCAGCCAAGAAGTTATGGACAGTGTCTATGGCTACACCTTC. Protein: CASSQEVMDSVYGYTF.

V usage is TRBV29-1 and J usage is TRBJ1-1; D is undetermined. V was pared by 2 bases and J by 5 bases, with 9 bases between. The CDR3 extends over 12 amino acids. Per germline, CDR1 SQVTM and CDR2 ANQGSEA. The CDR3 is CSVETGGTEAFF. CDR3 nucleotide sequence: TGCAGCGTTGAAACCGGAGGAACTGAAGCTTTCTTT.

The DNA for the CDR3 is TGTGCCAGCAGTGGTCTGGGAAAAGGTTACAATCAGCCCCAGCATTTT. The encoded protein is CASSGLGKGYNQPQHF. The rearrangement joins TRBV6-1 to TRBJ1-5; D ambiguous. V lost 4 bases to trimming and J lost 3 bases, with 16 bases between them. Germline values: CDR1 MNHNS, CDR2 SASEGT. The CDR3 sequence is 16 residues long.

This chain connects TRBV5-6 to TRBJ1-2; 12 bases align to TRBD1. The CDR3 consists of 17 residues. Germline assignment: CDR1 SGHDT and CDR2 YYEEEE. The trim removed 0 bases at V and 8 bases at J, leaving 11 bases unmatched. In DNA form, the CDR3 reads TGTGCCAGCAGCTTGGGGACTGGGACAGGGGGCGTCGGAGGCTACACCTTC. Translation: CASSLGTGTGGVGGYTF.

This sequence joins TRBV28 and TRBJ2-7; weak D call: TRBD1 (7 bases). Trimming stripped 10 bases from V and 5 bases from J, with 21 bases between. Germline lookup yields CDR1 MDHEN and CDR2 SYDVKM. The CDR3 has 14 residues. The DNA of the CDR3 is TGTGCCACTACAAGTTCCCAGGGGGGCGACGAGCAGTACTTC. Translating gives CATTSSQGGDEQYF.

The genes are TRBV5-1 and TRBJ1-6; tentatively, D is TRBD1 (5 bases). The CDR3 length is 16 residues. Looked up from germline, CDR1 is SGHRS and CDR2 is YFSETQ. Between the trimmed V and J ends, which lost 0 bases and 8 bases, there was a span of 15 bases. The CDR3 DNA reads TGCGCCAGCAGCTTGGATAGGACTAGGGGCCATTCACCCCTCCACTTT. As protein: CASSLDRTRGHSPLHF.

The chain couples TRBV2 to TRBJ2-7, with 7 bases identical to TRBD1. CDR1 is SNHLY, CDR2 FYNNEI, per germline. Trimming took 7 bases from V and 3 from J; bases not matched to a gene: 9. The CDR3 runs to 14 residues. The DNA for the CDR3 is TGTGCCAGCACCCTGGACAGGAGCCTCTACGAGCAGTACTTC. Its protein is CASTLDRSLYEQYF.

This clone was counted a single time. This sequence joins TRBV30 and TRBJ2-1, with 8 bases matching TRBD1. The CDR3 loop spans 15 amino acids. The trim removed 0 bases at V and 8 bases at J, leaving 9 bases unmatched. CDR1 GTSNPN and CDR2 SVGIG come from the germline V gene (reference sequence). The CDR3, as DNA: TGTGCCTGGAGTGTACAGGGGGGTCCGGGGGATGAGCAGTTCTTC. It encodes CAWSVQGGPGDEQFF.

The chain couples TRBV6-1 to TRBJ2-3, with D unresolved. CDR3 size: 14 residues. V lost 10 bases and J lost 0, with 14 bases in between. Germline V gives CDR1 MNHNS, CDR2 SASEGT. The CDR3 loop is CATTRDLSTDTQYF. The CDR3 nucleotides are TGTGCCACCACACGCGACCTAAGCACAGATACGCAGTATTTT.

This chain joins TRBV28 and TRBJ2-1; tentative D call: TRBD2 (6 bases). CDR1 and CDR2 (germline): MDHEN, SYDVKM. CDR3 length: 14 amino acids. The V and J ends lost 3 bases and 5 bases respectively, with 11 bases between them. The CDR3 DNA follows: TGTGCCAGCAGTTTCAGGACTACCCACAATGAGCAGTTCTTC. The encoded protein is CASSFRTTHNEQFF.

The V call is TRBV10-3, the J call TRBJ1-5, with 8 bases aligning to TRBD1. The CDR3 totals 14 residues. Germline V gives CDR1 ENHRY, CDR2 SYGVKD. With 3 bases clipped from V and 7 bases from J, the junction kept 5 bases outside the gene matches. CDR3 sequence (DNA): TGTGCCATCAGTGAAAGGACAGGGTTCCAGCCCCAGCATTTT. It encodes CAISERTGFQPQHF.

The chain joins TRBV30 to TRBJ1-2; D is perhaps TRBD1 (6 bases). Trimming left V 2 bases short and J 5 bases short, with 12 bases between. The CDR3 contains 13 residues. CDR1 and CDR2 (germline): GTSNPN, SVGIG (reference sequence). CDR3 in amino acids: CAWSLDSTYGYTF. The CDR3 DNA is TGTGCCTGGAGTCTGGACAGTACTTATGGCTACACCTTC.

The chain carries TRBV19 and TRBJ1-2; D not certain. Looked up from germline, CDR1 is LNHDA and CDR2 is SQIVND (reference sequence). This CDR3 is 13 amino acids long. Trimming stripped 0 bases from V and 4 bases from J, with 6 bases between. The chain's CDR3 is CASSIDVIYGYTF. CDR3 nucleotide sequence: TGTGCCAGTAGTATAGATGTTATCTATGGCTACACCTTC.

The chain joins TRBV4-3 to TRBJ2-7, with D tentatively TRBD1 (6 bases). The germline V gene has CDR1 LGHNA and CDR2 YSLEER. Trimming took 1 base from V and 3 from J, leaving 13 bases between them. The CDR3 is 15 residues long. CDR3 in amino acids: CASSQVTGPNYEQYF. CDR3 DNA sequence: TGCGCCAGCAGCCAAGTGACAGGACCGAACTACGAGCAGTACTTC.

V is TRBV3-1 (or the pseudogene TRBV3-2) and J is TRBJ1-5, with unresolved D. The CDR3 totals 14 residues. The germline V gene encodes CDR1 LGHDT and CDR2 YNNKEL (reference sequence). Trimming removed 0 bases at V and 9 bases at J, with 12 bases between. CDR3 coding DNA: TGTGCCAGCAGCCAAGATCATAACCCGCGGCCCCAGCATTTT. Translating gives CASSQDHNPRPQHF.

The chain is built from TRBV5-5 and TRBJ2-1; D not certain. Germline loops: CDR1 SGHKS, CDR2 YYEKEE (reference sequence). V was trimmed by 6 bases and J by 0 bases, leaving 16 bases between them. This CDR3 is 16 amino acids long. The CDR3 spells CASTPGSASSYNEQFF. Written as DNA, the CDR3 is TGTGCCAGCACCCCCGGGTCGGCCAGCTCCTACAATGAGCAGTTCTTC.

The CDR3 DNA follows: TGTGCCAGCTCACCACGTGAGGGGGGCTATGGCTACACCTTC. This sequence encodes CASSPREGGYGYTF. The chain recombines TRBV18 with TRBJ1-2, with a possible D match to TRBD1 (6 bases). V lost 1 base, J lost 4 bases, and 10 bases lay in between. The germline CDR1 and CDR2 sequences are KGHSH and LQKENI. The CDR3 covers 14 residues.

The rearrangement links TRBV7-2 to TRBJ2-2, with unresolved D. Germline loops: CDR1 SGHTA, CDR2 FQGNSA. The ends were cut back, 5 bases at V and 1 base at J, with 14 bases in the middle. The CDR3 totals 16 residues. The CDR3 spells CASSPRPLLNTGELFF. CDR3 sequence (DNA): TGTGCCAGCAGCCCTCGGCCACTATTGAACACCGGGGAGCTGTTTTTT.

This clone was picked up a small number of times. Written as DNA, the CDR3 is TGCGCCAGCAGCTTGCAACCGCACACTGAAGCTTTCTTT. Protein: CASSLQPHTEAFF. V is TRBV5-1 and J is TRBJ1-1; D not certain. The length of the CDR3 is 13 residues. V shed 1 base and J shed 3 bases, with 7 bases lying between them. Germline loops: CDR1 SGHRS, CDR2 YFSETQ.

J is TRBJ2-1 and V is TRBV5-8; 10 bases line up with TRBD2. CDR1 and CDR2 (germline): SGHTS, YDEGEE. V dropped 3 bases and J dropped 4; count of bases not matched to a gene: 4. This CDR3 comprises 15 residues. The CDR3 DNA sequence: TGTGCCAGCAGCTCTGGGACTAGCGTGTACAATGAGCAGTTCTTC. Its translation: CASSSGTSVYNEQFF.

This clone is medium-sized (0.01 to 0.1%) by share. This chain connects TRBV4-1 to TRBJ2-1, with D maybe TRBD2 (6 bases). Trimming removed 7 bases from V and 6 bases from J, with 10 bases in between. This CDR3 is built from 12 residues. Germline assignment: CDR1 MGHRA and CDR2 YSYEKL. CDR3 in amino acids: CASMRGSNEQFF. The CDR3, as DNA: TGCGCCAGCATGCGGGGAAGCAATGAGCAGTTCTTC.